This passage covers 3 T cell receptor beta chains from one sample sequenced in a study of CD8 T cells in Susac syndrome. Random hexamers were used to reverse transcribe an amount of 0.5 to 1 ug RNA. TCRdb ran MiXCR on the immunoSEQ multiplex PCR reads and lists one entry per CDR3 protein. The sample gives approximately 50,000 distinct CDR3 sequences, 95% of which show up once; about 0.75% is in the top ten. Sample: CD8+ T cells from PBMCs. The receptors stem from a human donor with Susac syndrome.

The rearrangement uses TRBV15 and TRBJ1-5; no reliable D call. Germline V CDR1 and CDR2: LNHNV, YYDKDF (reference sequence). This CDR3 comprises 12 residues. V lost 1 base to trimming and J lost 7 bases, with 5 bases between them. This CDR3 reads CATSRATQPQHF. The CDR3 nucleotides are TGTGCCACCAGCAGAGCCACCCAGCCCCAGCATTTT. The full variable domain, in which reference TRBV15 and TRBJ1-5 provide the parts outside the CDR3, is DAMVIQNPRYQVTQFGKPVTLSCSQTLNHNVMYWYQQKSSQAPKLLFHYYDKDFNNEADTPDNFQSRRPNTSFCFLDIRSPGLGDTAMYLCATSRATQPQHFGDGTRLSIL.

This chain joins TRBV20-1 and TRBJ1-2; D is ambiguous. V was shortened by 1 base and J by 8 bases, with 5 bases between the two germline ends. Germline V gene lookup returns CDR1 DFQATT and CDR2 SNEGSKA (reference sequence). This CDR3 is built from 10 residues. In DNA, the CDR3 is TGCAGTGCTAGAGGAATAGGCTACACCTTC. It is translated as CSARGIGYTF.

The CDR3 spells CASSALQGSTEAFF. DNA for the CDR3: TGTGCCAGCAGCGCACTTCAGGGTAGCACTGAAGCTTTCTTT. The rearrangement joins TRBV9 to TRBJ1-1, with TRBD1 as a possible D gene (5 bases). Trimming shortened V by 3 bases and J by 4 bases, and 13 bases separated the two germline ends. CDR1 is SGDLS and CDR2 is YYNGEE in the germline V gene. The CDR3 is 14 residues long.